These T cell receptor beta chains were read from a single sample in a study of control samples from healthy donors and cancer patients. Generated by immunoSEQ multiplex PCR, the TCRdb table keeps only in-frame clones and is missing some. The sample carries more than 110,000 clones, about nine tenths recorded once. The sequenced material came from blood. These receptors were obtained from a woman in her thirties in good health. Both conserved end residues are part of each CDR3. Fields, in order: V gene, CDR3 length, D gene, J gene, clone size, CDR3 protein, CDR3 DNA. A D gene is named only where the DNA matches it firmly. Size is stated for part of the rows, as once, few or many counts, or as a class when the clone is expanded.

TRBV2	12	TRBD1	TRBJ1-2	NA	CASSADRAGYTF	TGTGCCAGCAGTGCGGACAGGGCAGGCTACACCTTC
TRBV3-1/TRBV3-2	16	NA	TRBJ1-4	NA	CASSQDRLATNEKLFF	TGTGCCAGCAGCCAAGACAGGCTTGCAACTAATGAAAAACTGTTTTTT
TRBV5-1	15	TRBD1	TRBJ1-1	NA	CASTQGTGGSTEAFF	TGCGCCAGCACCCAGGGGACAGGAGGTTCCACTGAAGCTTTCTTT
TRBV4-1	16	TRBD1	TRBJ1-2	NA	CASSPVDGTGLNGYTF	TGCGCCAGCAGCCCCGTAGATGGGACAGGGTTAAATGGCTACACCTTC
TRBV19	13	NA	TRBJ1-1	NA	CASSTNRVDEAFF	TGTGCCAGTAGTACCAACAGGGTAGATGAAGCTTTCTTT
TRBV30	12	NA	TRBJ1-1	NA	CAWSLVNTEAFF	TGTGCCTGGAGTCTGGTGAACACTGAAGCTTTCTTT
TRBV6-1	16	TRBD1	TRBJ2-1	NA	CASSEMGTVVYNEQFF	TGTGCCAGCAGTGAAATGGGGACAGTTGTCTACAATGAGCAGTTCTTC
TRBV7-9	15	NA	TRBJ1-2	once	CASSLRIGGNYGYTF	TGTGCCAGCAGCTTACGTATCGGGGGCAACTATGGCTACACCTTC
TRBV27	11	NA	TRBJ1-2	NA	CASQDSYGYTF	TGTGCCAGTCAAGACAGCTATGGCTACACCTTC
TRBV5-1	14	TRBD1	TRBJ1-6	NA	CASSLGTGSSPLHF	TGCGCCAGCAGCTTGGGGACAGGTTCCTCACCCCTCCACTTT
TRBV24-1	15	NA	TRBJ1-5	NA	CATSATSRSNQPQHF	TGTGCCACCAGTGCGACTTCTAGGAGCAATCAGCCCCAGCATTTT
TRBV30	16	TRBD1	TRBJ1-2	once	CAWSVRRAGGHYGYTF	TGTGCCTGGAGTGTACGTAGGGCAGGGGGCCACTATGGCTACACCTTC
TRBV30	11	NA	TRBJ1-6	NA	CAWSVGSPLHF	TGTGCCTGGAGTGTAGGTTCACCCCTCCACTTT
TRBV4-2	18	NA	TRBJ2-2	NA	CASSRLSSAERNTGELFF	TGTGCCAGCAGCCGGTTGAGTAGCGCGGAACGGAACACCGGGGAGCTGTTTTTT
TRBV5-4	15	NA	TRBJ1-2	NA	CASSQARSAAGAYTF	TGTGCCAGCAGCCAAGCCCGCTCGGCGGCGGGAGCCTACACCTTC
TRBV28	11	NA	TRBJ1-1	NA	CATRGFGEAFF	TGTGCCACTAGAGGGTTCGGTGAAGCTTTCTTT
TRBV7-7	12	NA	TRBJ2-7	few	CASSPRPGEQYF	TGTGCCAGCAGCCCCAGACCGGGCGAGCAGTACTTC
TRBV30	14	NA	TRBJ1-1	NA	CAWSVISSDTEAFF	TGTGCCTGGAGTGTAATCTCGTCGGACACTGAAGCTTTCTTT
TRBV4-1	15	NA	TRBJ2-5	once	CASSQEARRTETQYF	TGCGCCAGCAGCCAAGAGGCCCGCCGGACAGAGACCCAGTACTTC
TRBV2	13	NA	TRBJ1-1	NA	CASMVQTNTEAFF	TGTGCCAGCATGGTGCAGACAAACACTGAAGCTTTCTTT
TRBV6-6	13	NA	TRBJ2-7	NA	CASSSRLDSSKYF	TGTGCCAGCAGCTCGCGTTTGGACTCCTCGAAGTACTTC
TRBV3-1/TRBV3-2	12	NA	TRBJ1-1	once	CASSNRNTEAFF	TGTGCCAGCAGTAACAGGAACACTGAAGCTTTCTTT
TRBV4-1	16	NA	TRBJ2-1	NA	CASSQNWRDTYNEQFF	TGCGCCAGCAGCCAAAATTGGAGGGATACCTACAATGAGCAGTTCTTC
TRBV3-1/TRBV3-2	12	NA	TRBJ1-2	NA	CASSPRVGGYTF	TGTGCCAGCAGCCCCAGGGTGGGGGGCTACACCTTC
TRBV2	13	NA	TRBJ1-1	NA	CASRLDLNTEAFF	TGTGCCAGCAGGTTGGACTTGAACACTGAAGCTTTCTTT
TRBV20-1	11	NA	TRBJ2-1	NA	CSATFYNEQFF	TGCAGTGCTACCTTCTACAATGAGCAGTTCTTC
TRBV7-2	15	NA	TRBJ2-5	NA	CASSLIRLQGETQYF	TGTGCCAGCAGCTTAATACGTCTACAGGGTGAGACCCAGTACTTC
TRBV21-1	14	NA	TRBJ1-2	NA	CASSRGQGAGGYTF	TGTGCCAGCAGCAGGGGACAGGGGGCTGGAGGCTACACCTTC
TRBV27	13	TRBD1	TRBJ2-1	NA	CASRGQSYNEQFF	TGTGCCAGCAGGGGACAGTCCTACAATGAGCAGTTCTTC
TRBV5-1	14	NA	TRBJ2-3	NA	CASSFTSSTDTQYF	TGCGCCAGCAGCTTTACTAGTAGCACAGATACGCAGTATTTT
TRBV2	11	NA	TRBJ2-5	NA	CASRVRETQYF	TGTGCCAGCAGGGTCAGGGAGACCCAGTACTTC
TRBV5-1	14	NA	TRBJ2-1	NA	CASSLSGLYNEQFF	TGCGCCAGCAGCTTGAGCGGGCTGTACAATGAGCAGTTCTTC
TRBV5-1	16	NA	TRBJ1-3	NA	CASSLGAGGSGNTIYF	TGCGCCAGCAGCTTGGGAGCAGGCGGATCTGGAAACACCATATATTTT